The clone carrying this T cell receptor beta chain showed up just a few times. What it binds is unknown. MiXCR, run by TCRdb on the RT-PCR reads, gives a single entry per CDR3 protein. This table has some 190,000 distinct CDR3 sequences, approximately 15% appearing once. These data belong to a study of response to subunit inactivated influenza vaccine. Study observations and caveats: Authors suggested that a seasonal influenza vaccination recruits few new T cells each time.

V gave up 2 bases and J gave up 1 base, with 12 bases separating them. The CDR3 runs to 15 residues. Germline-derived CDR1 and CDR2 are LNHDA and SQIVND (reference sequence). This chain uses TRBV19 with TRBJ2-7; D not resolved. Sequencing was performed on CD8+ T cells sorted from PBMCs, taken more than 4 days after vaccination. This TCR came from a man aged 45-65 years who received an inactivated influenza vaccine. In nucleotides, the CDR3 is TGTGCCAGTAGTATAAATAGGCCTGGATCCTACGAGCAGTACTTC. This codes for CASSINRPGSYEQYF. Full variable domain (rest looked up from reference TRBV19 and TRBJ2-7): DGGITQSPKYLFRKEGQNVTLSCEQNLNHDAMYWYRQDPGQGLRLIYYSQIVNDFQKGDIAEGYSVSREKKESFPLTVTSAQKNPTAFYLCASSINRPGSYEQYFGPGTRLTVT.